These T cell receptor beta chains were read from a single sample in a study of cytomegalovirus exposure and HLA in healthy donors. TCRdb's table, derived via immunoSEQ multiplex PCR, lists solely in-frame clones and lacks some. The table shows 84,000 or so clones, with roughly 80% occurring only once. The sequencing input was PBMCs. These receptors were taken from a woman aged 50 to 60 in good health and CMV-seronegative. Both conserved end residues are part of each CDR3. D genes are given only for firm matches. The size field is filled for only some rows; it gives once, few, many or a size class.

j_gene	d_gene	abundance	v_gene	CDR3nt	CDR3aa
TRBJ2-6	-	-	TRBV6-5	TGTGCCAGCAAGGGGGGGCCAGGGGCCAACGTCCTGACTTTC	CASKGGPGANVLTF
TRBJ2-1	-	-	TRBV28	TGTGCCAGTTTGAGGGTAGGCGAGCAGTTCTTC	CASLRVGEQFF
TRBJ1-3	TRBD1	-	TRBV18	TGTGCCAGCTCACCTTGGGGGGACAGTCACTCTGGAAACACCATATATTTT	CASSPWGDSHSGNTIYF
TRBJ1-3	TRBD1	once	TRBV5-1	TGCGCCAGCAGCATGGGACAGGGTGGAAACACCATATATTTT	CASSMGQGGNTIYF
TRBJ1-1	-	-	TRBV6-5	TGTGCCAGCAGTCGACAGGCGGGCGAGGCTTTCTTT	CASSRQAGEAFF
TRBJ1-4	TRBD1	-	TRBV7-8	TGTGCCAGCGCAGGGCAGGGGGGTGAAAAACTGTTTTTT	CASAGQGGEKLFF
TRBJ2-3	-	-	TRBV2	TGTGCCAGCAGGGGAGGGGGGGACACAGATACGCAGTATTTT	CASRGGGDTDTQYF
TRBJ2-2	TRBD2	-	TRBV11-3	TGTGCCAGCAGCTTAGACGGGAGGGCCACCGGGGAGCTGTTTTTT	CASSLDGRATGELFF
TRBJ2-3	TRBD2	-	TRBV7-3	TGTGCCAGCAGCGCCTTAGCGGGAGGGCGGACAGATACGCAGTATTTT	CASSALAGGRTDTQYF
TRBJ1-6	TRBD1	-	TRBV19	TGTGCCAGTAGTCTCAGGGGGCGCGGGAATAATTCACCCCTCCACTTT	CASSLRGRGNNSPLHF
TRBJ1-5	TRBD1	-	TRBV5-1	TGCGCCAGCAGCTTAGGACAGGGAGGGAATCAGCCCCAGCATTTT	CASSLGQGGNQPQHF
TRBJ1-4	-	few	TRBV5-1	TGCGCCAGCAGCAGCAGAGGGTACGGTGAAAAACTGTTTTTT	CASSSRGYGEKLFF
TRBJ2-3	-	-	TRBV18	TGTGCCAGCTCACCGCCGACTAACACAGATACGCAGTATTTT	CASSPPTNTDTQYF
TRBJ2-5	TRBD2	-	TRBV18	TGTGCCAGCTCACCCCTCCCGGGACTAGCGGGAGGCGGGGGAGAGACCCAGTACTTC	CASSPLPGLAGGGGETQYF
TRBJ2-7	TRBD1	-	TRBV25-1	TGTGCCAGCAGTGAAAGACAGGGCTTCCTTTCCTACGAGCAGTACTTC	CASSERQGFLSYEQYF
TRBJ1-5	-	-	TRBV4-1	TGCGCCAGCAGCCATTTCCTAGACAGTTTAGCAGGTTATAGCAATCAGCCCCAGCATTTT	CASSHFLDSLAGYSNQPQHF
TRBJ2-5	-	-	TRBV7-9	TGTGCCAGCAGCTTGGGGGCCCGCGTAGAGACCCAGTACTTC	CASSLGARVETQYF
TRBJ1-3	-	-	TRBV6-5	TGTGCCAGCACCCCGGGACAAGCTGGAAACACCATATATTTT	CASTPGQAGNTIYF
TRBJ1-5	-	-	TRBV19	TGTGCCAGTAATAAACAGGGAATCGGGAATCAGCCCCAGCATTTT	CASNKQGIGNQPQHF
TRBJ2-7	-	-	TRBV6-5	TGTGCCTGCTCAGACTCCGCCTACGAGCAGTACTTC	CACSDSAYEQYF
TRBJ2-7	TRBD1	-	TRBV6-1	TGTGCCAGCACCACCCGGGACAGGGGGCTCAGTCAGTACTTC	CASTTRDRGLSQYF
TRBJ1-3	TRBD1	-	TRBV6-5	TGTGCCAGCAGTGTTCGGGACAGTGGAAACACCATATATTTT	CASSVRDSGNTIYF
TRBJ1-1	TRBD1	-	TRBV5-1	TGCGCCAGCAGATCCGGGACAGGGAAAGCTTTCTTT	CASRSGTGKAFF
TRBJ2-5	TRBD1	-	TRBV30	TGTGCCTGGAGTGTGGGACAGTTAGAGATCCAGTACTTC	CAWSVGQLEIQYF
TRBJ2-5	-	-	TRBV7-9	TGTGCCAGCAGCTTCTTCACTAGAGAAGAGACCCAGTACTTC	CASSFFTREETQYF
TRBJ2-1	TRBD1	-	TRBV11-1	TGTGCCAGCAGCTCGGGACAGATCTACAATGAGCAGTTCTTC	CASSSGQIYNEQFF
TRBJ2-1	TRBD2	-	TRBV7-9	TGTGCCAGCAGCTTTGGCGGGAGACTAAACAATGAGCAGTTCTTC	CASSFGGRLNNEQFF
TRBJ2-3	-	-	TRBV6-5	TGTGCCAGCAGTCCCTGGGGGAGGACCACAGATACGCAGTATTTT	CASSPWGRTTDTQYF
TRBJ1-2	-	-	TRBV29-1	TGCAGCCCCCCCGGCGGGGAGGGTGGCTACACCTTC	CSPPGGEGGYTF